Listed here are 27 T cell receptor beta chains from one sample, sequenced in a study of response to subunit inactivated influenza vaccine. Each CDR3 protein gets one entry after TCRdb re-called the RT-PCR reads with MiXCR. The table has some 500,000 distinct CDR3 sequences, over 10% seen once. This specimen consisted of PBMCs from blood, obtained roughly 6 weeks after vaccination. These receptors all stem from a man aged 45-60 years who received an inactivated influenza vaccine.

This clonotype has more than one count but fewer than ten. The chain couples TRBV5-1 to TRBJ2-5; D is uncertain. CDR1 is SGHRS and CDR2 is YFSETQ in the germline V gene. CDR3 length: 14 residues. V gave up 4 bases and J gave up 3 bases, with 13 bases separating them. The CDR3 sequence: CASSPERPEETQYF. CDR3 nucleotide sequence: TGCGCCAGCAGCCCCGAGAGGCCAGAAGAGACCCAGTACTTC.

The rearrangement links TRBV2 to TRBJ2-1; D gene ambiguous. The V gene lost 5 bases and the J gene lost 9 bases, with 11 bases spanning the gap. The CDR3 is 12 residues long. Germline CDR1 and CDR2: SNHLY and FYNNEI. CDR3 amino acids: CASSRTMGEQFF. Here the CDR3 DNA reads TGTGCCAGCAGTCGGACGATGGGTGAGCAGTTCTTC.

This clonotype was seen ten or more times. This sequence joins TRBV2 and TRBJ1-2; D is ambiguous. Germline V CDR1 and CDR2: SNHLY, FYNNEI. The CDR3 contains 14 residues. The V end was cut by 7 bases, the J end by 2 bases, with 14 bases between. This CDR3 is CASTRNAVNYGYTF. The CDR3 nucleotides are TGTGCCAGCACAAGGAACGCAGTAAACTATGGCTACACCTTC.

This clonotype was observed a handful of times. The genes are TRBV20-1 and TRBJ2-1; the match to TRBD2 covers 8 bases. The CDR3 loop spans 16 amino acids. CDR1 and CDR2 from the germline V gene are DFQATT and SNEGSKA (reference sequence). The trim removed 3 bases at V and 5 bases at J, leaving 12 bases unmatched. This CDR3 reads CSARAAEAGVNNEQFF. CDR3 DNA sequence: TGCAGTGCTAGGGCTGCTGAAGCGGGGGTTAACAATGAGCAGTTCTTC.

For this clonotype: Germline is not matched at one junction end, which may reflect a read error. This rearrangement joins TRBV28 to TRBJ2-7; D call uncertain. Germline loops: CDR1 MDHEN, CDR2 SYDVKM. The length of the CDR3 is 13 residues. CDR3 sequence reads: CASSFLTRYGQYF. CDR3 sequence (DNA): TGTGCCAGCAGTTTCCTGACCCGATACGGGCAGTACTTC.

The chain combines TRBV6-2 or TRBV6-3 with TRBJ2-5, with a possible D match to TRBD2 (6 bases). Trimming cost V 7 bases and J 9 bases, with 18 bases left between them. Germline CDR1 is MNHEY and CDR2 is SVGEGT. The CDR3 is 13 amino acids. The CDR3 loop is CASTGRGSGAQYF. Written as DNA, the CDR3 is TGTGCCAGCACCGGACGGGGGTCGGGGGCCCAGTACTTC.

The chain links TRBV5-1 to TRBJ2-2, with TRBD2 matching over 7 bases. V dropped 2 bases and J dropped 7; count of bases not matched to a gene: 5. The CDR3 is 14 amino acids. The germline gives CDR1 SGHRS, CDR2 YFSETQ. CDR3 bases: TGCGCCAGCAGCTTCGGCCAGCGGGACGGGGAGCTGTTTTTT. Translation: CASSFGQRDGELFF.

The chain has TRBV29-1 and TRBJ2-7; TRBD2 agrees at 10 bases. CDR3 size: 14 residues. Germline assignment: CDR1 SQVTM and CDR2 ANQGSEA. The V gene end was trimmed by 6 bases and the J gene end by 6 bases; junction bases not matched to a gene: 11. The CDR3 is CSVTSGRASGEQYF. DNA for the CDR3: TGCAGCGTCACGAGCGGGAGGGCCTCGGGCGAGCAGTACTTC.

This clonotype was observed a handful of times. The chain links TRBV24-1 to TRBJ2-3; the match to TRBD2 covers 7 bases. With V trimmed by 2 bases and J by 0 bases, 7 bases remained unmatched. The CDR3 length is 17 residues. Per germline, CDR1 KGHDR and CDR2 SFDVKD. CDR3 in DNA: TGTGCCACCAGTGATTCTTCGGGAGGCCCTAGCACAGATACGCAGTATTTT. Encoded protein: CATSDSSGGPSTDTQYF.

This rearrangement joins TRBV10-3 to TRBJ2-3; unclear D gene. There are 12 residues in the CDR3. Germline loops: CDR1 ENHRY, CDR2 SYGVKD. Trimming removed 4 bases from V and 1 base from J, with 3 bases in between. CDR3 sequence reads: CAISAGTDTQYF. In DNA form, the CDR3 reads TGTGCCATCAGTGCGGGCACAGATACGCAGTATTTT.

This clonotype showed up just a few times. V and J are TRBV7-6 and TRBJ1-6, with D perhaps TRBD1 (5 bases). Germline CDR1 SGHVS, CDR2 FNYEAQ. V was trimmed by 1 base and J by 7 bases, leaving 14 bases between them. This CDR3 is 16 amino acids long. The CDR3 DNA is TGTGCCAGCAGCTTAGGTTCCAGGGACGGGAATTCACCCCTCCACTTT. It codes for CASSLGSRDGNSPLHF.

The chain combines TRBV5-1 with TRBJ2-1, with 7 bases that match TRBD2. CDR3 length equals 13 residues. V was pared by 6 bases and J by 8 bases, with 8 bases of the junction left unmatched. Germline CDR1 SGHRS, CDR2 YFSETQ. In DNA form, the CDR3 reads TGCGCCAGCAAAAGACTAGCCTTCCATGAGCAGTTCTTC. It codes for CASKRLAFHEQFF.

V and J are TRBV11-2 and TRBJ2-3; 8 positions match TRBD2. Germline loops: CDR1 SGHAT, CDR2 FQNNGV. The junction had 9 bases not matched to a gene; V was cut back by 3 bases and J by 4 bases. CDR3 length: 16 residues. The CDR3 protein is CASSFKPAGAPDTQYF. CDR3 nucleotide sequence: TGTGCCAGCAGCTTTAAACCAGCGGGGGCCCCAGATACGCAGTATTTT.

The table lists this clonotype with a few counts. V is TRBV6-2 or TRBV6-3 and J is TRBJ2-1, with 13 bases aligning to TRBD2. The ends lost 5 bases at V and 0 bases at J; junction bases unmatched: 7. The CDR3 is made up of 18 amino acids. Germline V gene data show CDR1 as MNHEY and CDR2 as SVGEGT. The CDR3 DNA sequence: TGTGCCAGCAGTCCCGGGACTAGCGGGGCGAGCTCCTACAATGAGCAGTTCTTC. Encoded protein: CASSPGTSGASSYNEQFF.

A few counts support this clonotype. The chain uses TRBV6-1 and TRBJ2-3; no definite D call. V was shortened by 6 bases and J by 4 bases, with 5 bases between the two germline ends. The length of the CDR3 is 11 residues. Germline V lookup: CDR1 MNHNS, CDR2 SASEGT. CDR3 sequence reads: CASRESDTQYF. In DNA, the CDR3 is TGTGCCAGCAGAGAATCAGATACGCAGTATTTT.

The CDR3 sequence: CASSLGDRVGNEKLFF. As DNA, the CDR3 is TGCGCCAGCAGCTTGGGGGACAGGGTCGGAAATGAAAAACTGTTTTTT. The chain employs TRBV5-1 and TRBJ1-4; TRBD1 agrees at 9 bases. Germline V lookup: CDR1 SGHRS, CDR2 YFSETQ. This CDR3 comprises 16 residues. The V segment lost 0 bases and the J segment 5 bases; nucleotides outside the gene matches: 5.

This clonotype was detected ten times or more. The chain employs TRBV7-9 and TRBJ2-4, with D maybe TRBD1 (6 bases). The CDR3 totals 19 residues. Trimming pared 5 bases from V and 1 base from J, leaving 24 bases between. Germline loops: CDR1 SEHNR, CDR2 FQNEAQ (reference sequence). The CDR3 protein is CASSPAINSQGRAKNIQYF. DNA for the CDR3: TGTGCCAGCAGCCCAGCGATCAATTCACAGGGAAGGGCCAAAAACATTCAGTACTTC.

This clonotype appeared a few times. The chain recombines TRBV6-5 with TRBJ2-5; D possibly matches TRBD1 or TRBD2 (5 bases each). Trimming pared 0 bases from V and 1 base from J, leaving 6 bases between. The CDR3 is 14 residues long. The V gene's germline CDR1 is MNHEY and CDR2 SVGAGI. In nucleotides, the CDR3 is TGTGCCAGCAGTTACTCGGGGGTCCAAGAGACCCAGTACTTC. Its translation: CASSYSGVQETQYF.

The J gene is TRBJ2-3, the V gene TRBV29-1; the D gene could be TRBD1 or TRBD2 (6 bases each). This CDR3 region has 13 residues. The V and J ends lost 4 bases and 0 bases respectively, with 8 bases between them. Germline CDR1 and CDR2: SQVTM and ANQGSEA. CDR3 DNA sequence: TGCAGCGTTGGGGGGGCTAGCACAGATACGCAGTATTTT. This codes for CSVGGASTDTQYF.

DNA for the CDR3: TGTGCCAGCAGCCCTGGGCTGTCAACTAATGAAAAACTGTTTTTT. Its translation is CASSPGLSTNEKLFF. The V gene is TRBV7-2, the J gene TRBJ1-4; no firm D call. Germline V gene sequence: CDR1 SGHTA, CDR2 FQGNSA. The CDR3 contains 15 residues. Trimming cost V 5 bases and J 0 bases, with 10 bases left between them.

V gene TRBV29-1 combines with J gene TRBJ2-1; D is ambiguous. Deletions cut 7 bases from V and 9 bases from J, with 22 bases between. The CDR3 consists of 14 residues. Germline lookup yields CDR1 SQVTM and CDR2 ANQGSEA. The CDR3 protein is CSAIPRASATEQFF. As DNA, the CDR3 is TGCAGCGCCATACCTCGGGCAAGCGCGACTGAGCAGTTCTTC.

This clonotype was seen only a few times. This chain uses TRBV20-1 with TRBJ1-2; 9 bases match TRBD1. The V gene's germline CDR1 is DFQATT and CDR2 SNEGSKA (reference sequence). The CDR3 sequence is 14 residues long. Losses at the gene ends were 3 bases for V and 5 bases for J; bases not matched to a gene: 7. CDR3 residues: CSARRDREGYGYTF. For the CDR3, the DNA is TGCAGTGCTAGGCGGGACAGGGAAGGGTATGGCTACACCTTC.

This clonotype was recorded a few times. CDR3 sequence: CSASTGGFSQPQHF. The CDR3 bases are TGCAGTGCTAGTACAGGGGGTTTCTCTCAGCCCCAGCATTTT. The rearrangement uses TRBV20-1 and TRBJ1-5; 8 bases agree with TRBD1. CDR1 DFQATT and CDR2 SNEGSKA come from the germline V gene (reference sequence). This CDR3 region has 14 residues. V lost 3 bases, J lost 6 bases, and 7 bases stayed unmatched.

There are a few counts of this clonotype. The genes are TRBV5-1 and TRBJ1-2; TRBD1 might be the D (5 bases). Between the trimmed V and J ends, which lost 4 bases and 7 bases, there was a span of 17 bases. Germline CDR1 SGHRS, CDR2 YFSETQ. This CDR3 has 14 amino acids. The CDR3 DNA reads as TGCGCCAGCAGCACTGGCCCAGGACAAGCTGGCTACACCTTC. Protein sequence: CASSTGPGQAGYTF. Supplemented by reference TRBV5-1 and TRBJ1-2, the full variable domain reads KAGVTQTPRYLIKTRGQQVTLSCSPISGHRSVSWYQQTPGQGLQFLFEYFSETQRNKGNFPGRFSGRQFSNSRSEMNVSTLELGDSALYLCASSTGPGQAGYTFGSGTRLTVV.

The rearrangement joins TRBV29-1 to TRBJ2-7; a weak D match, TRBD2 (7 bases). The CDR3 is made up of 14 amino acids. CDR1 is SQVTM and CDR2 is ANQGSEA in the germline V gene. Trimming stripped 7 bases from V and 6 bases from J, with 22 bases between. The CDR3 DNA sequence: TGCAGCGCCGAGAAGGGGGGGCCACCATCCGAGCAGTACTTC. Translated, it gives CSAEKGGPPSEQYF.

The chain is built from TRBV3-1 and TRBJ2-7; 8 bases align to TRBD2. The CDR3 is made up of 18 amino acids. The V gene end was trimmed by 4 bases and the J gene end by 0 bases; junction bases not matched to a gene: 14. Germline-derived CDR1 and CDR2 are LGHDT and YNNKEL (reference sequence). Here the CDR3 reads CASSPLAGINGGSYEQYF. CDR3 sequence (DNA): TGTGCCAGCAGCCCGCTAGCGGGTATAAACGGCGGCTCCTACGAGCAGTACTTC.

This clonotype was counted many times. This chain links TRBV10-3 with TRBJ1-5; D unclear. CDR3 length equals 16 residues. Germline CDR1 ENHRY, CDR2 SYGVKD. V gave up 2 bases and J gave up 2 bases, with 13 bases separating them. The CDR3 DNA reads TGTGCCATCAGTGAGGAAAGGGTCAATGGCAATCAGCCCCAGCATTTT. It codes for CAISEERVNGNQPQHF.